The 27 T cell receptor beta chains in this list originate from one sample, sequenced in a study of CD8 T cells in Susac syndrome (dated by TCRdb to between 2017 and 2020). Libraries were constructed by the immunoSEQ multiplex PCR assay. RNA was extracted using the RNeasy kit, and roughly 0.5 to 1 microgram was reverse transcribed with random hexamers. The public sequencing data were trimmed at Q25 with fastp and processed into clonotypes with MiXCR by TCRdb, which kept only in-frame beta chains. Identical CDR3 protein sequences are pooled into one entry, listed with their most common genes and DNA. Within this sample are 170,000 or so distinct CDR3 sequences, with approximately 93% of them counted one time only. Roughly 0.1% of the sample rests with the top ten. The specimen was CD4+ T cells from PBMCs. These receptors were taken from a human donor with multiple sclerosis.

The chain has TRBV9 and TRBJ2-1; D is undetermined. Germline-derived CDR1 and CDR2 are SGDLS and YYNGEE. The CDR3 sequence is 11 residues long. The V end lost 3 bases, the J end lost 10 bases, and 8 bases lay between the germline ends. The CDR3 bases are TGTGCCAGCAGCGCAGATACAGAGCAGTTCTTC. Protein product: CASSADTEQFF.

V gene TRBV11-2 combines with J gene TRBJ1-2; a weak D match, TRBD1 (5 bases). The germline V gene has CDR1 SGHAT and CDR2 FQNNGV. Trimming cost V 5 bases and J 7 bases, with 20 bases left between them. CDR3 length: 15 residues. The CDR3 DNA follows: TGTGCCAGCAGCCCCGCCCTGTCAGGGATTGGTGGCTACACCTTC. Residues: CASSPALSGIGGYTF. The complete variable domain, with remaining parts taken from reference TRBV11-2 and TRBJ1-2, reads EAGVAQSPRYKIIEKRQSVAFWCNPISGHATLYWYQQILGQGPKLLIQFQNNGVVDDSQLPKDRFSAERLKGVDSTLKIQPAKLEDSAVYLCASSPALSGIGGYTFGSGTRLTVV.

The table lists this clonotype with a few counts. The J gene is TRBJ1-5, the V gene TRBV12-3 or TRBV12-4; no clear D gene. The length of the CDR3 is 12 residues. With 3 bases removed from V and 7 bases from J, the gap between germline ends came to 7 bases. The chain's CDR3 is CASSLVRQPQHF. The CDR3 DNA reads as TGTGCCAGCAGTTTGGTACGGCAGCCCCAGCATTTT.

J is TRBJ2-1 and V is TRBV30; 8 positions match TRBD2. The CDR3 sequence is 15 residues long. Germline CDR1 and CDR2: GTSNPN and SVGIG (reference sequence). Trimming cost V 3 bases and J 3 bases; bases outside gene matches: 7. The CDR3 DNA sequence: TGTGCCTGGAGCATAACTAGCGGACACTACAATGAGCAGTTCTTC. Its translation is CAWSITSGHYNEQFF.

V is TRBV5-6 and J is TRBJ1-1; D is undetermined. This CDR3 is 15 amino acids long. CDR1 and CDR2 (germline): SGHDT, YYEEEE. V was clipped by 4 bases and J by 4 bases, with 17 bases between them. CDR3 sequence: CASSLTTLSGTEAFF. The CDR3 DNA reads TGTGCCAGCAGCCTGACAACGTTGAGTGGCACTGAAGCTTTCTTT.

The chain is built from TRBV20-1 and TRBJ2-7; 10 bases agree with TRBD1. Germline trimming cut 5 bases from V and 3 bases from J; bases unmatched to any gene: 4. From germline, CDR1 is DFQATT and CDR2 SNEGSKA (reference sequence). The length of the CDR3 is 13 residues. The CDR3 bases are TGCAGTGCTTCGGGACAGGGGATCTACGAGCAGTACTTC. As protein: CSASGQGIYEQYF.

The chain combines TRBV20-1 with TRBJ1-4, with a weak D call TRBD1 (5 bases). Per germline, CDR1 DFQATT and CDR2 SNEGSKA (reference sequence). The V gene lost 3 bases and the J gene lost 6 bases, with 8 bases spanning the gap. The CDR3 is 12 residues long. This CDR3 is CSARGVDEKLFF. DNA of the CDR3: TGCAGTGCTAGGGGGGTGGATGAAAAACTGTTTTTT.

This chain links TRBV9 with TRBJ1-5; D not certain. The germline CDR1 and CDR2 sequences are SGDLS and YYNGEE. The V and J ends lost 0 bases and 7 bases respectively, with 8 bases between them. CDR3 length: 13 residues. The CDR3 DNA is TGTGCCAGCAGCGTAGATTGGGTCCAGCCCCAGCATTTT. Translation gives CASSVDWVQPQHF.

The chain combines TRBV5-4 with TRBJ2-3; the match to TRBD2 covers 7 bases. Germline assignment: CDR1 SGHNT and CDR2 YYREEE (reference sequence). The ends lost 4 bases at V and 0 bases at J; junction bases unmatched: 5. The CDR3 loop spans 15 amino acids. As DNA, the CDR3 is TGTGCCAGCAGCCCTAGCGGAGCTAGCACAGATACGCAGTATTTT. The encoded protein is CASSPSGASTDTQYF. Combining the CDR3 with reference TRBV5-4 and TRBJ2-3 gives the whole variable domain ETGVTQSPTHLIKTRGQQVTLRCSSQSGHNTVSWYQQALGQGPQFIFQYYREEENGRGNFPPRFSGLQFPNYSSELNVNALELDDSALYLCASSPSGASTDTQYFGPGTRLTVL.

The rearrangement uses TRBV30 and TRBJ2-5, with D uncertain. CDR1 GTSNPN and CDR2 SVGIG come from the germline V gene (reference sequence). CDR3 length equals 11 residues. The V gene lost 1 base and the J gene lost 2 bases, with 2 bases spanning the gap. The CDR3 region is CAWSAQETQYF. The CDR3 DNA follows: TGTGCCTGGAGTGCTCAAGAGACCCAGTACTTC.

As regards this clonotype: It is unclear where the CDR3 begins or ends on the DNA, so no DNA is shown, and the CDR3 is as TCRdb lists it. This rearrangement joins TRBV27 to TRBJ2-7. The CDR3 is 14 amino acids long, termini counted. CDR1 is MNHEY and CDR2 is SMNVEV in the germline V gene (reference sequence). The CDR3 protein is CASSTSDSSYEQYF.

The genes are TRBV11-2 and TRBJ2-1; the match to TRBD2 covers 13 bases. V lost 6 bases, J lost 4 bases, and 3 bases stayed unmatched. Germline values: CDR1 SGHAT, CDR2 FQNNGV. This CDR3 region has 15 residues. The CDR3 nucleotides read TGTGCCAGCAGGAGACTAGCGGGGGGTTACAATGAGCAGTTCTTC. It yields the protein CASRRLAGGYNEQFF.

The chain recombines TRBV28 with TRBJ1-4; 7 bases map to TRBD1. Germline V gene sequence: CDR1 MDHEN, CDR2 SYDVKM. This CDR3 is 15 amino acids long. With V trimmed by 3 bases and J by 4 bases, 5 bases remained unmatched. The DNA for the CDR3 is TGTGCCAGCAGTTTTAGTTACAGGGGTAATGAAAAACTGTTTTTT. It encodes CASSFSYRGNEKLFF. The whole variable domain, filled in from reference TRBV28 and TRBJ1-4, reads DVKVTQSSRYLVKRTGEKVFLECVQDMDHENMFWYRQDPGLGLRLIYFSYDVKMKEKGDIPEGYSVSREKKERFSLILESASTNQTSMYLCASSFSYRGNEKLFFGSGTQLSVL.

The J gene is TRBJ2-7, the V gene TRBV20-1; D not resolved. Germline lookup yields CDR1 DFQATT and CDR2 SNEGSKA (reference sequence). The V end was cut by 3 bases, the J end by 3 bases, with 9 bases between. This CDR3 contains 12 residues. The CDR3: CSASPQRYEQYF. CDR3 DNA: TGCAGTGCTAGCCCCCAGCGCTACGAGCAGTACTTC.

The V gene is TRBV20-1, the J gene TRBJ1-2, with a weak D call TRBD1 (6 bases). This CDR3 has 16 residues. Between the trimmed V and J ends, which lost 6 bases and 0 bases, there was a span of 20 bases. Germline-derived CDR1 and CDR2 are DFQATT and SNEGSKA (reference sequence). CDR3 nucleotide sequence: TGCAGTGCAGCTACCGTGGGGGCAAGTACTAACTATGGCTACACCTTC. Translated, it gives CSAATVGASTNYGYTF.

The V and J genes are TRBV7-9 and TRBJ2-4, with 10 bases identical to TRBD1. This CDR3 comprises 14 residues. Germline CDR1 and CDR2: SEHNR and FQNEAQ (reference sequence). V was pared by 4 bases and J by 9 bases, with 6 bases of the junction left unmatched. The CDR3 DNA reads TGTGCCAGCAGCTCGGGACAGGGGTTCGCCATTCAGTACTTC. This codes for CASSSGQGFAIQYF.

This CDR3 is CASSYNRGGGYTF. The CDR3 bases are TGTGCCAGCAGCTACAACAGGGGGGGTGGCTACACCTTC. J is TRBJ1-2 and V is TRBV12-3 or TRBV12-4, with TRBD1 identical over 8 bases. This CDR3 comprises 13 residues. Germline trimming cut 6 bases from V and 7 bases from J; bases unmatched to any gene: 7.

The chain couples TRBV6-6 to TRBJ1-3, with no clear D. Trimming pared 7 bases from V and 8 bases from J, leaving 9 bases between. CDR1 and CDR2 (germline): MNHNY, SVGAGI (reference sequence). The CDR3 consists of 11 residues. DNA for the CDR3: TGTGCCAGCATTCGTAGAGACACCATATATTTT. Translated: CASIRRDTIYF.

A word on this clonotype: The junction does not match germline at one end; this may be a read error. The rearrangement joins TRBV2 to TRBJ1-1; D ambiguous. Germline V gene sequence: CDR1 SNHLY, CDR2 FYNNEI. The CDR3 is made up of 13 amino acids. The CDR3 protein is CASRKNEDTEAFF. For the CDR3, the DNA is TGTGCCAGCAGAAAAAACGAAGACACTGAAGCTTTTTTT.

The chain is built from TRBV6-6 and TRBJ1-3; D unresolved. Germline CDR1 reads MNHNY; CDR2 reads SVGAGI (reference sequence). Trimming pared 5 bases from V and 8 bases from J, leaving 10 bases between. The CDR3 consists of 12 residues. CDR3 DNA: TGTGCCAGCAGTGACCCTCAGGACACCATATATTTT. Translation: CASSDPQDTIYF.

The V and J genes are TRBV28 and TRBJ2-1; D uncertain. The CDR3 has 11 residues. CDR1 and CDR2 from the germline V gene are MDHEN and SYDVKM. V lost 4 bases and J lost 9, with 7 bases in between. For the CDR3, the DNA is TGTGCCAGCAGTTCTTGGGGTGAGCAGTTCTTC. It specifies CASSSWGEQFF.

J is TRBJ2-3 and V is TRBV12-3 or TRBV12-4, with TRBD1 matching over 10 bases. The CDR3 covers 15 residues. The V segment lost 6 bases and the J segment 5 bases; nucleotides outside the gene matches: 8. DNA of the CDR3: TGTGCCAGCAGGCCCGGGACAGGGGAGAGAGATACGCAGTATTTT. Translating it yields CASRPGTGERDTQYF.

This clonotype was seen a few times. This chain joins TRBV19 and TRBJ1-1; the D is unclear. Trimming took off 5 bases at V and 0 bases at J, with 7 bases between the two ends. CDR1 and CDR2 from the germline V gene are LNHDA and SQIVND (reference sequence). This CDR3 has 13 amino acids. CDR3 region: CASSSYLNTEAFF. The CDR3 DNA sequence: TGTGCCAGTAGTTCCTACCTGAACACTGAAGCTTTCTTT.

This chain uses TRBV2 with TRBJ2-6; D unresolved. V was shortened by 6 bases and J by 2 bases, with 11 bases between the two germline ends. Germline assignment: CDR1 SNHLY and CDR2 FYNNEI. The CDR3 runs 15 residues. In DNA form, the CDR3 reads TGTGCCAGCAGGCCGACTCGCACTGGGGCCAACGTCCTGACTTTC. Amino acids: CASRPTRTGANVLTF. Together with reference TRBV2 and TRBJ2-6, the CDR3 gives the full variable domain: EPEVTQTPSHQVTQMGQEVILRCVPISNHLYFYWYRQILGQKVEFLVSFYNNEISEKSEIFDDQFSVERPDGSNFTLKIRSTKLEDSAMYFCASRPTRTGANVLTFGAGSRLTVL.

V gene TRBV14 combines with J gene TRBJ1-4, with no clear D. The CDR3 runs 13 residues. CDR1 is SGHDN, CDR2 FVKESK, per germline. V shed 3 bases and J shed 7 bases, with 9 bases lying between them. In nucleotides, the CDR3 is TGTGCCAGCAGCCAGGGGTTTGGTGAAAAACTGTTTTTT. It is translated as CASSQGFGEKLFF.

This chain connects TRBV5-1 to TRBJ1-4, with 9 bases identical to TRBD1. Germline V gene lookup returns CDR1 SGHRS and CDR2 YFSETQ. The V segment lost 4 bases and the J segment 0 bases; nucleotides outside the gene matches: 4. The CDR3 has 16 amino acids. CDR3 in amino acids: CASSTGGLSTNEKLFF. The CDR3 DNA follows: TGCGCCAGCAGCACAGGGGGCTTATCAACTAATGAAAAACTGTTTTTT.

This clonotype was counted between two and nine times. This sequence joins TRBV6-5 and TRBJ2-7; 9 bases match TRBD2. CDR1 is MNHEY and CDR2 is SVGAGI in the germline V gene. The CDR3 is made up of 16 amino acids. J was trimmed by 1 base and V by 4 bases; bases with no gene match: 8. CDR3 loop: CASSLSVAGASYEQYF. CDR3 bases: TGTGCCAGCAGTTTATCCGTAGCGGGGGCGTCCTACGAGCAGTACTTC.